This T cell receptor (beta chain) came from a study of blood T cell repertoires in COVID-19. In the study overall: Sites across the United States, Italy and Spain contributed samples from acute and convalescent COVID-19. T cells, B-cell-depleted T cells, or PBMCs provided the cDNA or gDNA that served as material.

Germline V CDR1 and CDR2: LNHDA, SQIVND (reference sequence). Losses at the gene ends were 6 bases for V and 7 bases for J; bases not matched to a gene: 8. The CDR3 totals 13 residues. In the source study's methods: Reference gene primer amplification gave nucleated cell count estimates. TCRdb's table, derived via immunoSEQ multiplex PCR, lists solely in-frame clones and lacks some. V and J calls and clone size are those listed in that table; D and trimming were worked out from the DNA. The top ten hold 1.5% to 1.9% of the sample, which has about 140,000 clones, around nine tenths seen once. This clonotype was obtained from a woman in her sixties or seventies with acute or convalescent COVID-19. Material: peripheral blood. The V call is TRBV19, the J call TRBJ2-7; 8 bases agree with TRBD2. The CDR3 loop reads CASSTTGRGEQYF. For the CDR3, the DNA is TGTGCCAGTAGCACAACCGGGAGGGGTGAGCAGTACTTC.